These 26 T cell receptor beta chains were all obtained from the same sample, sequenced in a study of post-analysis software for immune sequencing data (dated by TCRdb to 2014 to 2015). Overall study results and their limits: Significantly higher frequencies in patients than in controls were found for five TRBV segments, including TRBV5-6, TRBV5-1 and TRBV20-1.

The library was produced with PCR. Instrument on record: Illumina HiSeq 2500. To reduce PCR and sequencing biases, unique molecular identifiers were built into the TCR beta cDNA libraries. TCRdb applied fastp at Q25 and MiXCR to the public reads, then kept only in-frame beta chains. Rows are combined by CDR3 protein, so each entry shows the most common genes and DNA. The sample table contains 750,000 to 950,000 distinct CDR3 sequences; only one count was recorded for about 45% of them. The leading ten clones occupy roughly 4.9% of the sample. These receptors' antigens are unknown. Input material: blood. These TCRs come from a girl between 5 and 17 years old with multiple sclerosis.

This clonotype was seen a handful of times. In DNA, the CDR3 is TGTGCCACCAGTGATTGGACAAACCAAGAGACCCAGTACTTC. It specifies CATSDWTNQETQYF. The chain couples TRBV24-1 to TRBJ2-5; maybe TRBD1 (5 bases). V lost 2 bases and J 0 bases, leaving 6 bases between the germline ends. The germline gives CDR1 KGHDR, CDR2 SFDVKD. The CDR3 contains 14 residues.

This chain connects TRBV29-1 to TRBJ2-1; D uncertain. V shed 5 bases and J shed 13 bases, with 21 bases lying between them. CDR1 and CDR2 from the germline V gene are SQVTM and ANQGSEA. The CDR3 runs to 13 residues. In nucleotides, the CDR3 is TGCAGCGTTCGGACGTCAAGTGAGGAGACCCAGTTCTTC. It is translated as CSVRTSSEETQFF.

The chain combines TRBV7-2 with TRBJ1-5; maybe TRBD1 (5 bases). Germline CDR1 reads SGHTA; CDR2 reads FQGNSA. V lost 2 bases to trimming and J lost 4 bases, with 12 bases between them. The CDR3 has 15 residues. CDR3 sequence (DNA): TGTGCCAGCAGCTTAATGGGGGGAGGGAATCAGCCCCAGCATTTT. Translated: CASSLMGGGNQPQHF.

This chain joins TRBV12-3 or TRBV12-4 and TRBJ1-2; the D gene is possibly TRBD1 (5 bases). V was cut by 8 bases and J by 5 bases, with 18 bases left in between. The CDR3 is 14 amino acids. The CDR3 DNA is TGTGCCAGCGGTACACAGGTCCAACTTTATGGCTACACCTTC. Protein product: CASGTQVQLYGYTF.

The J gene is TRBJ2-3, the V gene TRBV6-5, with D uncertain. With 0 bases removed from V and 2 bases from J, the gap between germline ends came to 6 bases. Germline V gives CDR1 MNHEY, CDR2 SVGAGI. This CDR3 has 14 amino acids. The CDR3 DNA is TGTGCCAGCAGTTACTCCTTGAACACAGATACGCAGTATTTT. Protein sequence: CASSYSLNTDTQYF.

The rearrangement links TRBV6-1 to TRBJ2-5, with 10 bases identical to TRBD1. The junction had 3 bases not matched to a gene; V was cut back by 4 bases and J by 4 bases. In germline, CDR1 is MNHNS, CDR2 SASEGT. This CDR3 comprises 14 residues. CDR3: CASSARDRGETQYF. DNA for the CDR3: TGTGCCAGCAGTGCCCGGGACAGGGGAGAGACCCAGTACTTC.

This chain uses TRBV5-1 with TRBJ2-1; TRBD2 is a possible D gene (7 bases). The CDR3 is 15 residues long. The ends were cut back, 7 bases at V and 5 bases at J, with 19 bases in the middle. CDR1 is SGHRS and CDR2 is YFSETQ in the germline V gene. CDR3 protein: CASAQPGGPDNEQFF. The DNA for the CDR3 is TGCGCCAGCGCCCAACCCGGGGGGCCTGACAATGAGCAGTTCTTC.

This chain connects TRBV4-2 to TRBJ2-5; D possibly corresponds to TRBD2 (6 bases). CDR1 is LGHNA, CDR2 YNFKEQ, per germline. The CDR3 spans 14 residues. V shed 2 bases and J shed 3 bases, with 10 bases lying between them. This CDR3 is CASSQRSGKETQYF. The CDR3 DNA is TGTGCCAGCAGCCAACGTAGCGGAAAAGAGACCCAGTACTTC.

This chain connects TRBV4-3 to TRBJ2-3; TRBD2 agrees at 7 bases. Trimming at V came to 5 bases and at J to 2 bases, leaving 7 bases not matched to a gene. Per germline, CDR1 LGHNA and CDR2 YSLEER. The CDR3 is made up of 15 amino acids. The CDR3 spells CASSASSGNTDTQYF. CDR3 DNA sequence: TGCGCCAGCAGCGCTTCTAGCGGTAACACAGATACGCAGTATTTT.

This clonotype appeared a few times. V and J are TRBV24-1 and TRBJ2-7; no definite D call. Germline assignment: CDR1 KGHDR and CDR2 SFDVKD. The CDR3 loop spans 12 amino acids. V gave up 5 bases and J gave up 10 bases, with 14 bases separating them. The CDR3 region has the DNA TGTGCCACCAGTGCGGACGGCAGGCGCCAGTACTTC. This encodes CATSADGRRQYF.

V usage is TRBV5-6 and J usage is TRBJ2-5, with TRBD2 matching over 7 bases. Germline V gene sequence: CDR1 SGHDT, CDR2 YYEEEE. The J segment lost 4 bases and the V segment lost 4 bases, leaving 10 bases of the junction unmatched. The CDR3 sequence is 15 residues long. The CDR3 DNA reads TGTGCCAGCAGCCGGAACGACGGGAGGACAGAGACCCAGTACTTC. Translated, it gives CASSRNDGRTETQYF.

This clonotype has just a few counts. The chain is built from TRBV7-3 and TRBJ2-1; 8 bases fit TRBD2. V was pared by 5 bases and J by 4 bases, with 7 bases of the junction left unmatched. Germline assignment: CDR1 SGHTA and CDR2 FQGTGA. CDR3 size: 15 residues. In DNA form, the CDR3 reads TGTGCCAGCAGCCCCCAGGTAGCGGGATACAATGAGCAGTTCTTC. This gives the protein CASSPQVAGYNEQFF.

This clonotype was seen only a few times. This chain links TRBV7-3 with TRBJ2-7, with no clear D. Germline loops: CDR1 SGHTA, CDR2 FQGTGA. The CDR3 has 12 residues. V was pared by 8 bases and J by 4 bases, with 12 bases between. CDR3 in DNA: TGTGCCAGCTGTAGAGGCTGGTACGAGCAGTACTTC. Its protein product is CASCRGWYEQYF.

This clonotype was seen more than once but under ten times. V is TRBV5-1 and J is TRBJ2-1; 8 bases are shared with TRBD1. This CDR3 comprises 15 residues. Germline-derived CDR1 and CDR2 are SGHRS and YFSETQ. V trimming: 0 bases; J trimming: 8 bases; junction bases outside the gene matches: 7. The CDR3 loop reads CASSLGQGWRDEQFF. The CDR3 DNA reads as TGCGCCAGCAGCTTGGGACAGGGGTGGAGGGATGAGCAGTTCTTC.

This clonotype has just a few counts. The chain recombines TRBV28 with TRBJ2-7; 7 bases align to TRBD2. In germline, CDR1 is MDHEN, CDR2 SYDVKM. CDR3 size: 12 residues. J was trimmed by 4 bases and V by 7 bases; bases with no gene match: 4. In DNA form, the CDR3 reads TGTGCCAGCACCTTGCGGGGGTACGAGCAGTACTTC. Residues: CASTLRGYEQYF.

The V gene is TRBV27, the J gene TRBJ2-2; 7 positions match TRBD2. CDR1 is MNHEY, CDR2 SMNVEV, per germline (reference sequence). The CDR3 runs to 16 residues. Trimming took 4 bases from V and 5 from J; bases not matched to a gene: 10. For the CDR3, the DNA is TGTGCCAGCAGTTACACAGCGGGATCGAGTACCGGGGAGCTGTTTTTT. This sequence encodes CASSYTAGSSTGELFF.

This clonotype was recorded once. This chain links TRBV5-4 with TRBJ2-7, with 9 bases lining up with TRBD1. The CDR3 consists of 15 residues. V shed 6 bases, J shed 1 base, and the junction held 8 bases outside the gene matches. CDR1 is SGHNT, CDR2 YYREEE, per germline (reference sequence). CDR3 sequence (DNA): TGTGCCAGCAACGACGACAGGGGGATGTCCTACGAGCAGTACTTC. Protein sequence: CASNDDRGMSYEQYF.

This CDR3 reads CATSDPSDPPKTQYF. CDR3 DNA: TGTGCCACCAGTGACCCGTCGGACCCTCCCAAGACCCAGTACTTC. V and J are TRBV24-1 and TRBJ2-5; D is uncertain. Germline assignment: CDR1 KGHDR and CDR2 SFDVKD. There are 15 residues in the CDR3. Trimming removed 4 bases from V and 6 bases from J, with 17 bases in between.

The V call is TRBV9, the J call TRBJ1-1; D gene uncertain. Deletions cut 5 bases from V and 0 bases from J, with 8 bases between. Germline V lookup: CDR1 SGDLS, CDR2 YYNGEE. This CDR3 is built from 13 residues. This CDR3 reads CASSESMNTEAFF. In DNA form, the CDR3 reads TGTGCCAGCAGTGAGAGCATGAACACTGAAGCTTTCTTT.

The genes are TRBV15 and TRBJ2-5; possibly TRBD2 for D (5 bases). The CDR3 is made up of 18 amino acids. Deletions cut 0 bases from V and 0 bases from J, with 17 bases between. The germline gives CDR1 LNHNV, CDR2 YYDKDF (reference sequence). For the CDR3, the DNA is TGTGCCACCAGCAGAGATCGTGGGGTCCCGGGATACCAAGAGACCCAGTACTTC. Protein: CATSRDRGVPGYQETQYF.

This clonotype has more than one count but fewer than ten. This rearrangement joins TRBV7-2 to TRBJ1-2, with D possibly being TRBD1 (6 bases). The V end lost 1 base, the J end lost 6 bases, and 18 bases lay between the germline ends. CDR3 length: 16 residues. Germline assignment: CDR1 SGHTA and CDR2 FQGNSA. CDR3 residues: CASSLGSGGQFDGYTF. For the CDR3, the DNA is TGTGCCAGCAGCTTAGGCAGCGGGGGACAATTTGATGGCTACACCTTC. The complete variable domain, with remaining parts taken from reference TRBV7-2 and TRBJ1-2, reads GAGVSQSPSNKVTEKGKDVELRCDPISGHTALYWYRQSLGQGLEFLIYFQGNSAPDKSGLPSDRFSAERTGGSVSTLTIQRTQQEDSAVYLCASSLGSGGQFDGYTFGSGTRLTVV.

The V and J genes are TRBV7-8 and TRBJ2-7; weak D call: TRBD1 (5 bases). V was trimmed by 1 base and J by 7 bases, leaving 14 bases between them. This CDR3 contains 14 residues. The germline V gene has CDR1 SGHVS and CDR2 FQNEAQ. Here the CDR3 DNA reads TGTGCCAGCAGCTTAGTTGTCAGGGTAGGTGAGCAGTACTTC. Protein product: CASSLVVRVGEQYF.

This clonotype was seen just once. One end of the junction varies from germline; a read error may be responsible. The chain carries TRBV7-3 and TRBJ2-3, with TRBD2 as a possible D gene (5 bases). Germline CDR1 reads SGHTA; CDR2 reads FQGTGA. CDR3 size: 14 residues. CDR3 nucleotide sequence: TGTACCAGCAGCTGGGATCTTGGCGGGCTTACGCAGTATTTT. Its translation is CTSSWDLGGLTQYF.

This clonotype was observed a few times. The V gene is TRBV10-3, the J gene TRBJ2-1; possibly TRBD2 for D (5 bases). This CDR3 contains 17 residues. Per germline, CDR1 ENHRY and CDR2 SYGVKD. V lost 2 bases and J 4 bases, leaving 18 bases between the germline ends. This CDR3 is CAISEVRLPKAYNEQFF. CDR3 DNA sequence: TGTGCCATCAGTGAGGTGCGACTACCCAAGGCTTACAATGAGCAGTTCTTC.

This sequence joins TRBV6-6 and TRBJ1-4, with D possibly matching TRBD1 (5 bases). CDR1 MNHNY and CDR2 SVGAGI come from the germline V gene (reference sequence). The CDR3 runs 14 residues. With 7 bases removed from V and 1 base from J, the gap between germline ends came to 10 bases. This chain's CDR3 is CASKRDGTNEKLFF. The DNA for the CDR3 is TGTGCCAGCAAACGGGACGGAACTAATGAAAAACTGTTTTTT.

This clonotype has just a few counts. The V and J genes are TRBV4-3 and TRBJ1-2; possible D gene TRBD1, 5 bases. Trimming took off 4 bases at V and 4 bases at J, with 16 bases between the two ends. The CDR3 spans 15 residues. Germline CDR1 LGHNA, CDR2 YSLEER. Here the CDR3 DNA reads TGCGCCAGCAGCCCGTCCCAGGGAAACACCTATGGCTACACCTTC. This encodes CASSPSQGNTYGYTF.